This note documents a single T cell receptor (beta chain) sequence. As yet, its antigen is unknown. All gene names here are mouse names. Time point reported: mouse harvest day 14 after allogeneic transplant. Mouse grafts combined 10^7 T-cell-depleted bone marrow cells with 10^6 splenic CD5+ T cells. The repertoire was sequenced with immunoSEQ multiplex PCR; TCRdb's copy has only in-frame clones and lacks some. The sample shows 2,500 to 3,500 clones, around two fifths of them seen only once. The data are from a study of tissue T cells after allogeneic stem cell transplantation. The study, taken as a whole, reports: TCR repertoires tracked anatomic similarity, regardless of disease or transplant status.

Sequencing input: gut tissue. This TCR came from a female BALB/c mouse given C57BL/6 T cells with graft-versus-host disease after an allogeneic hematopoietic cell transplant.

The sequenced part of the CDR3 DNA is TGTGCCAGCTCTCTCGGGTGGGGTCAAAACACCTTGTAC. Translated: CASSLGWGQNTLY. In full, the CDR3 reads CASSLGWGQNTLYF. The rearrangement links TRBV12-2 to TRBJ2-4; D ambiguous. The CDR3 end is not reached by the read, which stops 1 residue before it; the germline J gene fills it in. Looked up from germline, CDR1 is SGHLS and CDR2 is HYDKME. Deletions cut 0 bases from V and 1 base from J, with 7 bases between. This CDR3 comprises 14 residues.